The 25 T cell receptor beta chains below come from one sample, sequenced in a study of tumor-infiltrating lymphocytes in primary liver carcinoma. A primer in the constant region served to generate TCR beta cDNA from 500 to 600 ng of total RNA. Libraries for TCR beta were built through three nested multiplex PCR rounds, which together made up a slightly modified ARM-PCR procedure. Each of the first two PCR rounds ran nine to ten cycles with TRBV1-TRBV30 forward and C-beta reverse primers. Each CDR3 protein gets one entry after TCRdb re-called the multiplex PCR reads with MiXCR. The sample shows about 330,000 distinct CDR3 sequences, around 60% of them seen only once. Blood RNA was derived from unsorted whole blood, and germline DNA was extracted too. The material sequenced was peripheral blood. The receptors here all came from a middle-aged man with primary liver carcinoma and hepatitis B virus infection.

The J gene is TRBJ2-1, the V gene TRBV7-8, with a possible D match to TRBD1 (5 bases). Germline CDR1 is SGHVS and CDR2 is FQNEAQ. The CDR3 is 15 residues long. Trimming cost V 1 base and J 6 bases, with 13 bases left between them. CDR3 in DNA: TGTGCCAGCAGCTTAGTAAACAGGTCCCCCAATGAGCAGTTCTTC. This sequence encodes CASSLVNRSPNEQFF.

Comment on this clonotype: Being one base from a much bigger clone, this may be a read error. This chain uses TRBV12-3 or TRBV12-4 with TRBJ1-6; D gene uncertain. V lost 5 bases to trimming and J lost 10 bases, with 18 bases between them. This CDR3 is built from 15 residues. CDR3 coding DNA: TGTGCCAGCAGTCCGACACCGGCGTTGAGGTCACCCCTCCACTTT. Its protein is CASSPTPALRSPLHF.

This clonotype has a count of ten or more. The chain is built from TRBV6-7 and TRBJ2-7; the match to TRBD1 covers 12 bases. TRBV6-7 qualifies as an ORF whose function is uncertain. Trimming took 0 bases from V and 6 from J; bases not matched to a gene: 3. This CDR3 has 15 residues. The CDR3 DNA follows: TGTGCCAGCAGTTACTCTGGGACAGGGGGCGGCGAGCAGTACTTC. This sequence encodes CASSYSGTGGGEQYF.

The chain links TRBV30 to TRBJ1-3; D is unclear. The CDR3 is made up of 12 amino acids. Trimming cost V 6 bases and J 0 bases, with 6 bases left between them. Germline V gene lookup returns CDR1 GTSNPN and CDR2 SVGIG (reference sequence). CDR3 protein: CACKSSGNTIYF. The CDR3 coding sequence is TGTGCCTGCAAAAGCTCTGGAAACACCATATATTTT.

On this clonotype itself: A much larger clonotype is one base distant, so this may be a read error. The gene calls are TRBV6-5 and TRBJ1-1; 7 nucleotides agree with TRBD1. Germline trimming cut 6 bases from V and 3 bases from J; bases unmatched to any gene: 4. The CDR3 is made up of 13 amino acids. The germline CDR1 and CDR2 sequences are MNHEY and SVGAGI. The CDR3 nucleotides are TGTGCCAGCAGGAGCGGACAGGACACTGAAGCTTTCTTT. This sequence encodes CASRSGQDTEAFF.

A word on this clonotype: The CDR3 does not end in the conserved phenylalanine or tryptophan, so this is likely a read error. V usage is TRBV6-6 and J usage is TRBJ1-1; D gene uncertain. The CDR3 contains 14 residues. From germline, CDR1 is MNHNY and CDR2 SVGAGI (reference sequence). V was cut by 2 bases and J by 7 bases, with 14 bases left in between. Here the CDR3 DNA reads TGTGCCAGCAGTTACGACGGAGTCGGCATTGAAGCTTTCGTT. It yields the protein CASSYDGVGIEAFV.

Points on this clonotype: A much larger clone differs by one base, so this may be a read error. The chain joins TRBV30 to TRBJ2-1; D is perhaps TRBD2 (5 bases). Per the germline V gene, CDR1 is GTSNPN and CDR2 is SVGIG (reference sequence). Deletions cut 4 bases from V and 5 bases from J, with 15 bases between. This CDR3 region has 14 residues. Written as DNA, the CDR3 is TGTGCCTGGAAAGGGCTAGCTAGGAACAATGAGCAGTTCTTC. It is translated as CAWKGLARNNEQFF. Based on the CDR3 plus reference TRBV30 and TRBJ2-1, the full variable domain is SQTIHQWPATLVQPVGSPLSLECTVEGTSNPNLYWYRQAAGRGLQLLFYSVGIGQISSEVPQNLSASRPQDRQFILSSKKLLLSDSGFYLCAWKGLARNNEQFFGPGTRLTVL.

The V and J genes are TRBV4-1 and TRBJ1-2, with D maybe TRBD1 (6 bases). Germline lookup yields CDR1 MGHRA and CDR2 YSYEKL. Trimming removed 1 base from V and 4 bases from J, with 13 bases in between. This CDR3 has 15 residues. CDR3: CASSQGDNEIYGYTF. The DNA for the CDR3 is TGCGCCAGCAGCCAAGGGGACAACGAGATCTATGGCTACACCTTC.

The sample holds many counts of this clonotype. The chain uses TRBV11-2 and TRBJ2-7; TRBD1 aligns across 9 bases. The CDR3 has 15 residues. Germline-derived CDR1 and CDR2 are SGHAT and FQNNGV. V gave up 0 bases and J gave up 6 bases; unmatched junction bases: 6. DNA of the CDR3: TGTGCCAGCAGCTTAGAAGCTGGGACAGGGATCGAGCAGTACTTC. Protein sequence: CASSLEAGTGIEQYF.

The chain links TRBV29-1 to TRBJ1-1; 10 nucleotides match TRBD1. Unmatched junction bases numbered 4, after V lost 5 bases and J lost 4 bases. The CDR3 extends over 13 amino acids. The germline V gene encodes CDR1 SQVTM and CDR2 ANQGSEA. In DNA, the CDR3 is TGCAGCGTTCGCCGGACAGGGGGCACTGAAGCTTTCTTT. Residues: CSVRRTGGTEAFF.

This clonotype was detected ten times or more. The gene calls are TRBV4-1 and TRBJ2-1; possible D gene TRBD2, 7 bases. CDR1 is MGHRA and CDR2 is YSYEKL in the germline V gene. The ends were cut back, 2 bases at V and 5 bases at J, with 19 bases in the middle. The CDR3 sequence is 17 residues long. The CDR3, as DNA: TGCGCCAGCAGCCAATCCTTCCGGGGGGCGGATCACAATGAGCAGTTCTTC. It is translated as CASSQSFRGADHNEQFF.

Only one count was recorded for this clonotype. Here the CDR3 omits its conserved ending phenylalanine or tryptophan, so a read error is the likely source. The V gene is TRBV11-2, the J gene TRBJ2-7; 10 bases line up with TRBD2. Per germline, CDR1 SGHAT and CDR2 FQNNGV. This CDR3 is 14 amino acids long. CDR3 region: CASSALAGDYKQYS. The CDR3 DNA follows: TGTGCCAGCAGCGCCCTAGCGGGAGACTACAAGCAGTACTCA.

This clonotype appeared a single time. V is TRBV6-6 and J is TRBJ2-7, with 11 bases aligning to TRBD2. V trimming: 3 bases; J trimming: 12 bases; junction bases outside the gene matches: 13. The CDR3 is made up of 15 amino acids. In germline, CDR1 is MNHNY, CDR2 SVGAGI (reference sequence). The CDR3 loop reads CASSYGASGRYDRYF. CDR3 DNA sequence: TGTGCCAGCAGTTATGGGGCTAGCGGGAGGTACGATCGGTACTTC.

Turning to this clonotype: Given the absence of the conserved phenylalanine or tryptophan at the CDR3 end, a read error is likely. The CDR3 here is CASSEALRGRSNQPQHL. CDR3 DNA sequence: TGTGCCAGCAGTGAAGCGCTGAGAGGGCGAAGCAATCAGCCCCAGCATCTT. The chain has TRBV6-1 and TRBJ1-5; D is undetermined. V lost 0 bases, J lost 1 base, and 13 bases lay in between. Germline-derived CDR1 and CDR2 are MNHNS and SASEGT. CDR3 length: 17 amino acids.

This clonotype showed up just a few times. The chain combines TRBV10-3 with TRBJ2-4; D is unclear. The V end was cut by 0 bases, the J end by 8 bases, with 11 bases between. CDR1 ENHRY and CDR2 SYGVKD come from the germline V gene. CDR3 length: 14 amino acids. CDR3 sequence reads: CAISESNSFDIQYF. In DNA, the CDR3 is TGTGCCATCAGTGAGTCGAACAGCTTTGACATTCAGTACTTC.

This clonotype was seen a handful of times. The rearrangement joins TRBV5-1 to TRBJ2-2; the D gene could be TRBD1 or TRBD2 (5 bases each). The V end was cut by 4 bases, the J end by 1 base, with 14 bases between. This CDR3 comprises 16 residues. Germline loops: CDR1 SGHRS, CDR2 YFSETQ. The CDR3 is CASSEAGTGNTGELFF. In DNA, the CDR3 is TGCGCCAGCAGCGAGGCCGGGACGGGGAACACCGGGGAGCTGTTTTTT.

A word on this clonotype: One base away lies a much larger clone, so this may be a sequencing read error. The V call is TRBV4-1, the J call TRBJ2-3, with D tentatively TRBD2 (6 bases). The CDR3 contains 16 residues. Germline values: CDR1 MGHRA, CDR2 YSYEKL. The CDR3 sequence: CVSSQERLDLADTQYF. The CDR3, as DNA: TGCGTCAGCAGCCAAGAAAGACTAGATTTGGCAGATACGCAGTATTTT.

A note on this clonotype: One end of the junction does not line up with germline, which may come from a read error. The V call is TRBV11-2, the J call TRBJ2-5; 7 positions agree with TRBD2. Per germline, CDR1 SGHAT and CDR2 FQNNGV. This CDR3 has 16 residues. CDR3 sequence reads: CASSQSPGGGKETQYF. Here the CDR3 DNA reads TGTGCTAGCAGCCAAAGTCCTGGCGGGGGAAAAGAGACCCAGTACTTC.

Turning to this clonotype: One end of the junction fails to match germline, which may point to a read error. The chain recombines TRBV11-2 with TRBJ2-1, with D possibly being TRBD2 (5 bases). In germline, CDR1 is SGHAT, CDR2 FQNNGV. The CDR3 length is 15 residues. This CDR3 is CASSPRGSNNNEQFF. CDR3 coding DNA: TGTGCCAGCAGCCCCCGCGGGTCTAATAACAATGAACAGTTCTTC.

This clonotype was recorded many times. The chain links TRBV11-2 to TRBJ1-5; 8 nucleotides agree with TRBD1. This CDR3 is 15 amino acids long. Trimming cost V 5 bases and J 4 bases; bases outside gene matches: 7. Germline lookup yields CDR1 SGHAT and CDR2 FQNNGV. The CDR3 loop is CASSHGTGFNQPQHF. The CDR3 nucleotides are TGTGCCAGCAGCCACGGGACAGGCTTTAATCAGCCCCAGCATTTT.

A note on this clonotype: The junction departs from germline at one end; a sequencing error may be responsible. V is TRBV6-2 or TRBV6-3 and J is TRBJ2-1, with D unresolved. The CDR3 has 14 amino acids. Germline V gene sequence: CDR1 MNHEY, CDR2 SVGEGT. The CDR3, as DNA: TGTGCCATCAGTTACTCTAGAGTTTACAATGAGCAGTTCTTC. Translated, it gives CAISYSRVYNEQFF.

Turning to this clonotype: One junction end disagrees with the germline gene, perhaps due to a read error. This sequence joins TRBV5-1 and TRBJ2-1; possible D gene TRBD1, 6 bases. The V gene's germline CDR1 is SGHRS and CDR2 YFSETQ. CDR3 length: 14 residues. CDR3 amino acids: CASRKAPGDNEHFF. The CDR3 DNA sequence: TGCGCCAGCAGAAAAGCGCCCGGGGACAATGAGCACTTCTTC.

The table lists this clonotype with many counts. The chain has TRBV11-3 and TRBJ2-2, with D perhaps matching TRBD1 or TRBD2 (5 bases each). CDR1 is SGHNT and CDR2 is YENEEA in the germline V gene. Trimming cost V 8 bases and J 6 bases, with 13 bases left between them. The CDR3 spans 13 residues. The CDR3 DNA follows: TGTGCCAGCTCACCGGGACCAGCCGGGGAGCTGTTTTTT. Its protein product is CASSPGPAGELFF.

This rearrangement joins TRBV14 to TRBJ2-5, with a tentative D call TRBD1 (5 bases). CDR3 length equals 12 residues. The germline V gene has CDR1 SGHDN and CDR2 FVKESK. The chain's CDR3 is CSGQGNRETQYF. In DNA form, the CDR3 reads TGTTCCGGACAAGGGAATCGGGAGACCCAGTACTTC.

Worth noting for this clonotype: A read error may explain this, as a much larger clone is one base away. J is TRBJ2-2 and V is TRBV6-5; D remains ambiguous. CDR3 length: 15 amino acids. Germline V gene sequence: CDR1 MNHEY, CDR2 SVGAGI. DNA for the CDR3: TGTGCCAGCAATTACTCCCCTTGGGCGGCCGGGGAGCTGTTTTTT. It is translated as CASNYSPWAAGELFF.